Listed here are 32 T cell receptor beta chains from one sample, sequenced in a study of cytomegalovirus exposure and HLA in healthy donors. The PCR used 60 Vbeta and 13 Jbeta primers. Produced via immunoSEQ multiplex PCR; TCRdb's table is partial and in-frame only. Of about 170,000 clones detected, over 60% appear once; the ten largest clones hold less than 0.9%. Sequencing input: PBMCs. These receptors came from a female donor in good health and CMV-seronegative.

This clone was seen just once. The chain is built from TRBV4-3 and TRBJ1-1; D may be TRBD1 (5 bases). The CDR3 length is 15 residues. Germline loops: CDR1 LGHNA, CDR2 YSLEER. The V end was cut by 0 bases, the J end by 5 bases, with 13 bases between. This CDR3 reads CASSQDRGEGTEAFF. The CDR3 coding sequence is TGCGCCAGCAGCCAAGATAGAGGGGAGGGAACTGAAGCTTTCTTT.

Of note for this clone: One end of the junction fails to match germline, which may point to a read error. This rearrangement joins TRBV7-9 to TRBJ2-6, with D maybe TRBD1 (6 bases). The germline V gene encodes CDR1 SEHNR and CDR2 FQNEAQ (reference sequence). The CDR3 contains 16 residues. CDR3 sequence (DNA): TGTGCCAGCAGCTTTCGACAGGTCTCTGGGGCCAACGGCCTGACTTTC. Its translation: CASSFRQVSGANGLTF.

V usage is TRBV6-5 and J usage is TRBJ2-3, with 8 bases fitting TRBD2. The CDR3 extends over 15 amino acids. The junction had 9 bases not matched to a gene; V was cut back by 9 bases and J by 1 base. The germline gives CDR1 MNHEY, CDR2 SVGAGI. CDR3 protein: CASCVSGGGTDTQYF. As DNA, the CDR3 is TGTGCCAGTTGCGTGTCGGGGGGGGGCACAGATACGCAGTATTTT.

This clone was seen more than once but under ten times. Written as DNA, the CDR3 is TGTGCCAGCAGCTTGCCAGGGAACTATGGCTACACCTTC. This translates into CASSLPGNYGYTF. The chain combines TRBV5-4 with TRBJ1-2, with D tentatively TRBD1 (5 bases). Germline V gives CDR1 SGHNT, CDR2 YYREEE (reference sequence). The CDR3 length is 13 residues. V lost 1 base to trimming and J lost 2 bases, with 6 bases between them.

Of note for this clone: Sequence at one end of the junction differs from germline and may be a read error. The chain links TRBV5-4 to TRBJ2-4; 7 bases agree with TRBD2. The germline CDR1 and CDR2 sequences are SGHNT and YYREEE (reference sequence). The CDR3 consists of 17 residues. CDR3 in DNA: TGTGCCAGCAGCTTGTTCAGCGGGACCCTAGCCAAAAACAGTCAGTACTTC. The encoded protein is CASSLFSGTLAKNSQYF.

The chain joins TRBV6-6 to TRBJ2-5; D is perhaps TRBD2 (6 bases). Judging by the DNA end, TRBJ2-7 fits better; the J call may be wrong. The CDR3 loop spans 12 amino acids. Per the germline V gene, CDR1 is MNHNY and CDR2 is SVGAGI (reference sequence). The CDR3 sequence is CATSHGSYEQYF. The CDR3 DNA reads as TGTGCCACCTCACACGGGAGCTACGAGCAGTACTTC.

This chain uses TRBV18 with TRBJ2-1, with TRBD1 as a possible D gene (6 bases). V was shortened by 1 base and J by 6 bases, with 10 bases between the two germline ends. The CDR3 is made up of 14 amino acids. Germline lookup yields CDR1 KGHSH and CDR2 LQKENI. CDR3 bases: TGTGCCAGCTCACCACAGGTAGGGGGCAATGAGCAGTTCTTC. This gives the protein CASSPQVGGNEQFF.

The CDR3 spells CASSYSSRQSYEQYF. The CDR3 DNA follows: TGTGCCAGCAGTTACTCGAGCCGACAGAGCTACGAGCAGTACTTC. J is TRBJ2-7 and V is TRBV6-5, with D possibly TRBD1 on 5 matching bases. Germline CDR1 and CDR2: MNHEY and SVGAGI. The V end was cut by 0 bases, the J end by 3 bases, with 12 bases between. The CDR3 loop spans 15 amino acids.

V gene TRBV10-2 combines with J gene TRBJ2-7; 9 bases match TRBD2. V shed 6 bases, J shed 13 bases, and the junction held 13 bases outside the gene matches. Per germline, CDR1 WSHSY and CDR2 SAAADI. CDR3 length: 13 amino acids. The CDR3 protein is CASSPAGGPREYF. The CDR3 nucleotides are TGCGCCAGCAGCCCAGCGGGGGGACCCCGGGAATACTTC.

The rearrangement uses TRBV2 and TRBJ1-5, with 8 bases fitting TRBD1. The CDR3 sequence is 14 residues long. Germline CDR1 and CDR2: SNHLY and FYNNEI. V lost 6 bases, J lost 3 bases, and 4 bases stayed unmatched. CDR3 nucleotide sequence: TGTGCCAGCAGGAGACAGGGGTCCAATCAGCCCCAGCATTTT. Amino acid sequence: CASRRQGSNQPQHF.

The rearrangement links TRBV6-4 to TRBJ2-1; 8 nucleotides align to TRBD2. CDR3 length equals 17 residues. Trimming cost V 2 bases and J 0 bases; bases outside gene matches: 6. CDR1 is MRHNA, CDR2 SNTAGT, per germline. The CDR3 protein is CASSDGSSGSSYNEQFF. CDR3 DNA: TGTGCCAGCAGTGACGGATCAAGCGGGAGCTCCTACAATGAGCAGTTCTTC.

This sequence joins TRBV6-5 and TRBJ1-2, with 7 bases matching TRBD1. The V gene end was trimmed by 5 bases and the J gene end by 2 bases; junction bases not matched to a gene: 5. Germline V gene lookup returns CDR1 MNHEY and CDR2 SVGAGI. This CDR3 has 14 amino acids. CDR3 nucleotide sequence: TGTGCCAGCAGTCGTGAACAGGGGAACTATGGCTACACCTTC. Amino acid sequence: CASSREQGNYGYTF.

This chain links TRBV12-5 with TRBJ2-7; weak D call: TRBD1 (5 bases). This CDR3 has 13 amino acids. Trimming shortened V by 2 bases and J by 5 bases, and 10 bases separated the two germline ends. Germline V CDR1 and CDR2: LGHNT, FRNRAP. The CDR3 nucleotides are TGTGCTAGTGGTTTGCAGGGTACCCACGAGCAGTACTTC. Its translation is CASGLQGTHEQYF.

The CDR3 protein is CASSSGGGMNSPLHF. CDR3 nucleotides: TGTGCCAGCAGCTCCGGGGGGGGAATGAATTCACCCCTCCACTTT. This chain uses TRBV6-5 with TRBJ1-6; perhaps TRBD1 as D (5 bases). CDR1 and CDR2 from the germline V gene are MNHEY and SVGAGI. The CDR3 contains 15 residues. V lost 6 bases to trimming and J lost 7 bases, with 16 bases between them.

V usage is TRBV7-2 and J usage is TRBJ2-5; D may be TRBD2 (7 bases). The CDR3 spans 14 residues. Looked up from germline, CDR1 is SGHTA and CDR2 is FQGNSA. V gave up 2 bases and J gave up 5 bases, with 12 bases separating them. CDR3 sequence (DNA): TGTGCCAGCAGCTTACCGGGGGGCTTGGAGACCCAGTACTTC. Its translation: CASSLPGGLETQYF.

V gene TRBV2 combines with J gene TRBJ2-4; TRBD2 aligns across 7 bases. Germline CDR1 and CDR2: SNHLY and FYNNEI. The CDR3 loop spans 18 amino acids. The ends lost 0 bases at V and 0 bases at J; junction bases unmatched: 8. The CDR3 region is CASSEASSGVLAKNIQYF. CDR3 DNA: TGTGCCAGCAGTGAAGCGTCGAGCGGGGTACTAGCCAAAAACATTCAGTACTTC.

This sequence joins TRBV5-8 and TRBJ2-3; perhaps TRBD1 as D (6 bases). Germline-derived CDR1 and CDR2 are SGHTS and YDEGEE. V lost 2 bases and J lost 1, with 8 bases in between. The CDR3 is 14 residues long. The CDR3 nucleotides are TGTGCCAGCAGCTTTGGGGGCGGCACAGATACGCAGTATTTT. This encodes CASSFGGGTDTQYF.

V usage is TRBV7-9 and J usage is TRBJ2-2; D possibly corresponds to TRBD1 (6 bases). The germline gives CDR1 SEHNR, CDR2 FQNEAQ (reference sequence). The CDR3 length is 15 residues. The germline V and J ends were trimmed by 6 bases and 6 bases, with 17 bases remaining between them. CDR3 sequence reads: CASSWAGANAGELFF. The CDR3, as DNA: TGTGCCAGCAGTTGGGCAGGGGCAAATGCCGGGGAGCTGTTTTTT.

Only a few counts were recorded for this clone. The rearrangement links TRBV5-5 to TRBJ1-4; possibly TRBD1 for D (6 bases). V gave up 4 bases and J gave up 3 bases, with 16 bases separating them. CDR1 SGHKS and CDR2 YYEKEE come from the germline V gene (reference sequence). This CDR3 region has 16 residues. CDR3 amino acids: CASSIGAGTSNEKLFF. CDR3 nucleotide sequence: TGTGCCAGCAGCATCGGAGCCGGGACATCTAATGAAAAACTGTTTTTT.

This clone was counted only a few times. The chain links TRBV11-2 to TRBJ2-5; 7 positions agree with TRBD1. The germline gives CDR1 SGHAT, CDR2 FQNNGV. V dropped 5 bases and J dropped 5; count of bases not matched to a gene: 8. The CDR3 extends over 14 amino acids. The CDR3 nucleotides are TGTGCCAGCAGCCCAATGAGACAGGGTGAGACCCAGTACTTC. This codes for CASSPMRQGETQYF.

This chain's CDR3 is CSAEGTGGAEQYF. CDR3 nucleotides: TGCAGCGCCGAGGGGACAGGGGGCGCCGAGCAGTACTTC. V usage is TRBV29-1 and J usage is TRBJ2-5, with 12 positions matching TRBD1. The end of the DNA fits TRBJ2-7 better, so the J call may be wrong. This CDR3 spans 13 amino acids. The V gene's germline CDR1 is SQVTM and CDR2 ANQGSEA.

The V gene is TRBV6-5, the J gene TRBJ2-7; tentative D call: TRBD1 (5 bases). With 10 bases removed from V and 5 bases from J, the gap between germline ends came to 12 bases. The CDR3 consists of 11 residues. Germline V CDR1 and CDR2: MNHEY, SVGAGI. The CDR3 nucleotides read TGTGCCACCCTTAGGGGCGACGAGCAGTACTTC. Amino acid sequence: CATLRGDEQYF.

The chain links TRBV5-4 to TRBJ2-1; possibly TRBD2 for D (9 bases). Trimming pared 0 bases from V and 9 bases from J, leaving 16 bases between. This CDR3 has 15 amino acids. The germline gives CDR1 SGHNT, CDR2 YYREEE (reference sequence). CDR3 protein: CASSLDSGGTGEQFF. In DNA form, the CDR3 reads TGTGCCAGCAGCTTGGACAGCGGGGGGACAGGTGAGCAGTTCTTC.

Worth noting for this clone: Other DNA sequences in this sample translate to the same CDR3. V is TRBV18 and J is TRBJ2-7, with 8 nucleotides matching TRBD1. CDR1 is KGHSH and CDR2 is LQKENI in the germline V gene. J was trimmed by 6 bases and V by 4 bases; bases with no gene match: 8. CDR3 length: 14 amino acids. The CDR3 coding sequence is TGTGCCAGCTCACAGGGACAGGTTAGCCTCGAGCAGTACTTC. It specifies CASSQGQVSLEQYF.

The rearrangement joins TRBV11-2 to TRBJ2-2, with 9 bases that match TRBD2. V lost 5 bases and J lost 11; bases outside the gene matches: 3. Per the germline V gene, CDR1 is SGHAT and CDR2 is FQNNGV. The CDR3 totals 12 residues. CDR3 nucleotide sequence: TGTGCCAGCAGCGTCGGGACTAGCGAGCTGTTTTTT. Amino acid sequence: CASSVGTSELFF.

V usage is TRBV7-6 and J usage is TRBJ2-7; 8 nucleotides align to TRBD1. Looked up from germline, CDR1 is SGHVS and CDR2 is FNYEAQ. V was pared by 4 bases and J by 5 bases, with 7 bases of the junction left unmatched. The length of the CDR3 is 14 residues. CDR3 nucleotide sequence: TGTGCCAGCAGCTCCGGGACAGGTGTGGACGAGCAGTACTTC. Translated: CASSSGTGVDEQYF.

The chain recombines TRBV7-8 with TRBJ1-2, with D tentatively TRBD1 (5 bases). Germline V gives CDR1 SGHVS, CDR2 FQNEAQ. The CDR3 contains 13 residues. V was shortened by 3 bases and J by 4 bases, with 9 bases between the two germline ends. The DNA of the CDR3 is TGTGCCAGCAGCTTGGGGGGATTCTATGGCTACACCTTC. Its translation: CASSLGGFYGYTF.

CDR3 nucleotides: TGTGCCACTACCCCCCTTGGGACAGGGCCCACTGAAGCTTTCTTT. Translating it yields CATTPLGTGPTEAFF. The J gene is TRBJ1-1, the V gene TRBV7-9; TRBD1 matches 9 bases. Trimming removed 10 bases from V and 4 bases from J; junction bases left unmatched: 13. CDR1 is SEHNR and CDR2 is FQNEAQ in the germline V gene (reference sequence). The CDR3 is made up of 15 amino acids.

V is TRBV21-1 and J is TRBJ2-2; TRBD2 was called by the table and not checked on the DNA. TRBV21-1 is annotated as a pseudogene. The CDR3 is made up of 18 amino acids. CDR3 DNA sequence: TGTGCCAGCAGCAAACGGGGGGAACTAGCGGGCCACACCGGGGAGCTGTTTTTT. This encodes CASSKRGELAGHTGELFF.

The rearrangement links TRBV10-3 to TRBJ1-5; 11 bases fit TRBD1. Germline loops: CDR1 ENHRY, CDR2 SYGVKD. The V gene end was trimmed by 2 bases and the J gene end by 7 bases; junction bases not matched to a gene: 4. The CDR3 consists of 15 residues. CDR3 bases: TGTGCCATCAGTGAGGGACAGGGGGCTGAACAGCCCCAGCATTTT. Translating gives CAISEGQGAEQPQHF.

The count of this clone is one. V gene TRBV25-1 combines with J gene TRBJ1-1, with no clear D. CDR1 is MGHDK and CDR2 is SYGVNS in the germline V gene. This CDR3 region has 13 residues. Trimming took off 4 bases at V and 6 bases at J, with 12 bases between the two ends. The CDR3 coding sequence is TGTGCCAGCAGTGCTGAGTATCCTGCTGAAGCTTTCTTT. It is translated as CASSAEYPAEAFF. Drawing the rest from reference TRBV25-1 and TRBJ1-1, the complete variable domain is EADIYQTPRYLVIGTGKKITLECSQTMGHDKMYWYQQDPGMELHLIHYSYGVNSTEKGDLSSESTVSRIRTEHFPLTLESARPSHTSQYLCASSAEYPAEAFFGQGTRLTVV.

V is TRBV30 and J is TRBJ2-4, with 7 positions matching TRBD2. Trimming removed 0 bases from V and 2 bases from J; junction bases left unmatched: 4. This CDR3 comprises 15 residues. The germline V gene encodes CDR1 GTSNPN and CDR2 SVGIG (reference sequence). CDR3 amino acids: CAWSVPSGTKNIQYF. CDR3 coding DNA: TGTGCCTGGAGTGTGCCTAGCGGTACCAAAAACATTCAGTACTTC.